What follows are 11 T cell receptor beta chains derived from one specimen sequenced in a study of cytomegalovirus exposure and HLA in healthy donors. Assay: immunoSEQ multiplex PCR; the TCRdb copy retains only in-frame clones and omits some. The sample consists of approximately 160,000 clones, roughly 80% of them appearing once. Sequenced material: PBMCs. The receptors were sampled from a young man in good health and CMV-seropositive.

V and J are TRBV5-1 and TRBJ2-1; 8 bases match TRBD2. Germline CDR1 is SGHRS and CDR2 is YFSETQ. The V gene end was trimmed by 0 bases and the J gene end by 6 bases; junction bases not matched to a gene: 2. CDR3 length equals 14 residues. The CDR3 DNA sequence: TGCGCCAGCAGCTTGGATAGCGGGGTCAATGAGCAGTTCTTC. This codes for CASSLDSGVNEQFF.

The chain carries TRBV7-9 and TRBJ2-1; D may be TRBD1 (6 bases). CDR1 is SEHNR, CDR2 FQNEAQ, per germline (reference sequence). V was shortened by 2 bases and J by 1 base, with 9 bases between the two germline ends. The CDR3 runs 15 residues. CDR3 residues: CASSLSQGSYNEQFF. The DNA of the CDR3 is TGTGCCAGCAGCTTAAGCCAGGGGTCCTACAATGAGCAGTTCTTC.

V and J are TRBV30 and TRBJ2-2, with 9 bases lining up with TRBD2. V dropped 3 bases and J dropped 5; count of bases not matched to a gene: 4. Germline values: CDR1 GTSNPN, CDR2 SVGIG (reference sequence). The CDR3 runs to 14 residues. CDR3 nucleotide sequence: TGTGCCTGGAGACTAGCGGGCTCAACCGGGGAGCTGTTTTTT. It specifies CAWRLAGSTGELFF.

The genes are TRBV7-8 and TRBJ2-7; 7 bases map to TRBD2. The CDR3 length is 16 residues. Germline trimming cut 2 bases from V and 2 bases from J; bases unmatched to any gene: 9. The germline gives CDR1 SGHVS, CDR2 FQNEAQ. DNA for the CDR3: TGTGCCAGCAGCTTAAATCTAGCGGCGTCGACCTACGAGCAGTACTTC. Translating gives CASSLNLAASTYEQYF.

CDR3 region: CAIQYSPGQGNEQFF. The DNA of the CDR3 is TGTGCCATTCAGTATTCTCCGGGACAGGGGAATGAGCAGTTCTTC. This chain connects TRBV10-3 to TRBJ2-1, with 10 positions matching TRBD1. The V segment lost 9 bases and the J segment 7 bases; nucleotides outside the gene matches: 12. The CDR3 is 15 amino acids. Germline V CDR1 and CDR2: ENHRY, SYGVKD.

Here the CDR3 reads CASSQGGTDNQPQHF. DNA for the CDR3: TGTGCCAGCAGCCAAGGGGGGACAGATAATCAGCCCCAGCATTTT. The J gene is TRBJ1-5, the V gene TRBV4-2; TRBD1 matches at 7 bases. Losses at the gene ends were 1 base for V and 4 bases for J; bases not matched to a gene: 4. CDR3 length: 15 amino acids. CDR1 and CDR2 from the germline V gene are LGHNA and YNFKEQ.

The rearrangement uses TRBV5-3 and TRBJ2-3; D gene unclear. TRBV5-3 counts as an open reading frame of uncertain function. CDR3 length: 13 residues. Trimming left V 4 bases short and J 1 base short, with 7 bases between. The CDR3 nucleotides read TGTGCCAGAAGCGGAGCTCGCACAGATACGCAGTATTTT. It yields the protein CARSGARTDTQYF.

The V and J genes are TRBV5-1 and TRBJ1-1, with 9 positions matching TRBD1. The CDR3 covers 16 residues. V gave up 10 bases and J gave up 1 base; unmatched junction bases: 14. Germline assignment: CDR1 SGHRS and CDR2 YFSETQ. The CDR3 nucleotides read TGCGCCGGGGGCGCCGGGACAGGGATTTGGAACACTGAAGCTTTCTTT. As protein: CAGGAGTGIWNTEAFF.

This clone was seen just once. The chain joins TRBV18 to TRBJ1-1, with TRBD1 identical over 9 bases. There are 16 residues in the CDR3. Germline V gene lookup returns CDR1 KGHSH and CDR2 LQKENI. Unmatched junction bases numbered 10, after V lost 3 bases and J lost 5 bases. The CDR3 DNA reads as TGTGCCAGCTCACCTGAACAACAGGGGGCAGGAACTGAAGCTTTCTTT. Its protein is CASSPEQQGAGTEAFF. Together with reference TRBV18 and TRBJ1-1, the CDR3 gives the full variable domain: NAGVMQNPRHLVRRRGQEARLRCSPMKGHSHVYWYRQLPEEGLKFMVYLQKENIIDESGMPKERFSAEFPKEGPSILRIQQVVRGDSAAYFCASSPEQQGAGTEAFFGQGTRLTVV.

V and J are TRBV11-3 and TRBJ1-1, with 10 bases fitting TRBD1. V dropped 5 bases and J dropped 7; count of bases not matched to a gene: 7. The CDR3 sequence is 14 residues long. Per germline, CDR1 SGHNT and CDR2 YENEEA. CDR3 residues: CASSLGTGDGEAFF. CDR3 bases: TGTGCCAGCAGCCTAGGGACAGGGGATGGTGAAGCTTTCTTT.

The chain combines TRBV7-6 with TRBJ2-3; 7 nucleotides align to TRBD2. The CDR3 totals 14 residues. CDR1 SGHVS and CDR2 FNYEAQ come from the germline V gene. After removal of 5 bases from V and 6 bases from J, the junction contained 8 bases not matched to a gene. The CDR3 protein is CASSPWTSSDTQYF. Here the CDR3 DNA reads TGTGCCAGCAGCCCTTGGACTAGTTCGGATACGCAGTATTTT.